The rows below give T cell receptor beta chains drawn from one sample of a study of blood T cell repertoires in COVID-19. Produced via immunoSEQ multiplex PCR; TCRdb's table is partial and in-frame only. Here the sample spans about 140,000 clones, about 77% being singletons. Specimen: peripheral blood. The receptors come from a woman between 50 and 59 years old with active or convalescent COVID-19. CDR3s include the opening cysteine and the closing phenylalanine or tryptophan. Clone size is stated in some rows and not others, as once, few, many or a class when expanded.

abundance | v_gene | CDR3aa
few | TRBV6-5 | CASSFSGQGSYNEQFF
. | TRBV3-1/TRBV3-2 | CASSQDGLWRGQDSGNTIYF
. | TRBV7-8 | CASSLAPDRVRSRDGEKLFF
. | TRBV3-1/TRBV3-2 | CASSQDASGRTQYF
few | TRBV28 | CASSRGGGNQPQHF
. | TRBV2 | CASTSLAGNEQFF
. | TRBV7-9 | CASSRTGGFGYTF
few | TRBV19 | CASSSMGQQGKLFF
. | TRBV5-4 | CASSDRTGASVREKLFF
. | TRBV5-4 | CASSPAGYQETQYF
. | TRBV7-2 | CASHKMAAVNYGYTF
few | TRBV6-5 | CASSFRTGGGYGYTF
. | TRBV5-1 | CASSGLTGGYTEAFF
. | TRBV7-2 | CASSLVVRANYGYTF
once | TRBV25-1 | CASSGGQGKLQNTEAFF
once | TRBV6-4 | CATGQGSYGYTF
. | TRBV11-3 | CASSGGAYNEQFF
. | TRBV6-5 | CASSSGQGYGYTF
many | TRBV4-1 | CASSQDYGALGGGYTF
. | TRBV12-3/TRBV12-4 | CASRVTGNQPQHF
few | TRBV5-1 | CASSRDRGNQETQYF
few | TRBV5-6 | CASSLDRAGGYTF
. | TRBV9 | CASSGGPQNEQFF
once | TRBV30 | CAWRRGAGDQPQHF
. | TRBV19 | CASTPALAGGAGELFF
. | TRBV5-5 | CASSPGDGLQETQYF
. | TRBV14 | CASSPMRQGMNTEAFF
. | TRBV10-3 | CAISDGLAGAPLGGNEQFF
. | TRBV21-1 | CASSIRTGKLATNEKLFF
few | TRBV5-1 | CASSFGQGRETQYF
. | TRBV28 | CASSSGLGRVSYNEQFF
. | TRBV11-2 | CASSLGLRGLRDGYTF
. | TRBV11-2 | CASSLAGGRETAKNIQYF
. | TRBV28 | CASSLPAGGIVRGYTF
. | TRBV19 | CASTDRGLMGNQPQHF
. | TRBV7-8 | CASTQTMNTEAFF
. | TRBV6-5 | CASSSSDRVQTQYF
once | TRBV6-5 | CASNTGGSYNSPLHF
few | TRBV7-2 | CASSFGGDRAEEQYF
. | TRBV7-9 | CASSLRQGRTYDTQYF
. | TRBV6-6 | CASSYSQNQPQHF
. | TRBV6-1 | CASSDGGSPYEQYF